The rows below give T cell receptor beta chains drawn from one sample of a study of cytomegalovirus exposure and HLA in healthy donors. The method was immunoSEQ multiplex PCR; TCRdb's version includes in-frame clones alone and lacks a portion of them. In total, the table holds around 140,000 clones. Specimen: PBMCs. The receptors were sampled from a young woman in good health and CMV-seronegative. Each CDR3 is given with its conserved first and last residue. A D gene is named only where the DNA matches it firmly.

V: TRBV6-1; J: TRBJ2-1; D: NA; CDR3: CASTHGRGINEQFF; DNA: TGTGCCAGCACCCATGGGAGGGGGATCAATGAGCAGTTCTTC
V: TRBV5-6; J: TRBJ2-1; D: TRBD1; CDR3: CASSGDRGPTIDEQFF; DNA: TGTGCCAGCAGCGGGGACAGGGGGCCTACAATTGATGAGCAGTTCTTC
V: TRBV19; J: TRBJ2-6; D: TRBD1; CDR3: CASSIVHLWTGKASGANVLTF; DNA: TGTGCCAGTAGTATAGTCCACCTTTGGACAGGGAAGGCTTCTGGGGCCAACGTCCTGACTTTC
V: TRBV6-1; J: TRBJ2-1; D: TRBD2; CDR3: CASSEVTVVLAGGTEQFF; DNA: TGTGCCAGCAGTGAAGTAACTGTTGTGCTAGCGGGAGGGACTGAGCAGTTCTTC
V: TRBV5-4; J: TRBJ2-5; D: NA; CDR3: CASSLVNRVEETQYF; DNA: TGTGCCAGCAGCTTGGTGAACAGGGTTGAAGAGACCCAGTACTTC
V: TRBV28; J: TRBJ1-5; D: NA; CDR3: CASSLAKSSQPQHF; DNA: TGTGCCAGCAGTTTAGCTAAGAGTAGTCAGCCCCAGCATTTT
V: TRBV9; J: TRBJ1-1; D: TRBD1; CDR3: CASSVGGQGAVTEAFF; DNA: TGTGCCAGCAGCGTAGGGGGACAGGGGGCAGTCACTGAAGCTTTCTTT
V: TRBV18; J: TRBJ2-5; D: TRBD2; CDR3: CASSPPKTSGRAGETQYF; DNA: TGTGCCAGCTCACCTCCCAAGACTAGCGGGAGGGCCGGGGAGACCCAGTACTTC
V: TRBV5-1; J: TRBJ1-1; D: TRBD1; CDR3: CASSLRPQGDTEAFF; DNA: TGCGCCAGCAGTTTGAGGCCCCAGGGGGACACTGAAGCTTTCTTT
V: TRBV5-4; J: TRBJ2-3; D: NA; CDR3: CASKVGGGQITDTQYF; DNA: TGTGCCAGCAAGGTGGGGGGAGGTCAAATCACAGATACGCAGTATTTT
V: TRBV28; J: TRBJ1-2; D: NA; CDR3: CASSSSGSRSPYGYTF; DNA: TGTGCCAGCAGTTCATCAGGGTCCCGGTCCCCCTATGGCTACACCTTC
V: TRBV4-2; J: TRBJ1-2; D: TRBD1; CDR3: CASSQGERGLSYTF; DNA: TGTGCCAGCAGCCAAGGGGAAAGGGGGCTAAGCTACACCTTC
V: TRBV18; J: TRBJ2-2; D: TRBD1; CDR3: CASSPRQGYDTGELFF; DNA: TGTGCCAGCTCACCACGACAGGGGTACGACACCGGGGAGCTGTTTTTT
V: TRBV19; J: TRBJ1-2; D: TRBD1; CDR3: CASSIGQGEGYGYTF; DNA: TGTGCCAGTAGTATAGGACAGGGAGAAGGCTATGGCTACACCTTC
V: TRBV6-5; J: TRBJ1-2; D: NA; CDR3: CASSSSGGINGYTF; DNA: TGTGCCAGCAGTTCCTCGGGAGGCATAAATGGCTACACCTTC
V: TRBV11-3; J: TRBJ2-1; D: TRBD2; CDR3: CASSFLAGGGNEQFF; DNA: TGTGCCAGCAGCTTTTTAGCGGGAGGAGGCAATGAGCAGTTCTTC
V: TRBV7-9; J: TRBJ2-5; D: TRBD2; CDR3: CASSSGSLAGGRETQYF; DNA: TGTGCCAGCAGCTCCGGTTCGCTAGCGGGAGGAAGGGAGACCCAGTACTTC
V: TRBV27; J: TRBJ2-7; D: TRBD1; CDR3: CASSLSGRGRRLSSYEQYF; DNA: TGTGCCAGCAGTTTATCAGGCAGGGGGCGCCGCCTTAGCTCCTACGAGCAGTACTTC
V: TRBV6-4; J: TRBJ2-1; D: TRBD1; CDR3: CASSDSPRTGHQRNEQFF; DNA: TGTGCCAGCAGTGACTCTCCCCGGACAGGCCATCAGAGGAATGAGCAGTTCTTC
V: TRBV5-4; J: TRBJ2-7; D: TRBD2; CDR3: CASSLGRGSYEQYF; DNA: TGTGCCAGCAGCTTGGGGCGGGGGTCCTACGAGCAGTACTTC
V: TRBV9; J: TRBJ2-2; D: TRBD2; CDR3: CASSEGPGESGRITGELFF; DNA: TGTGCCAGCAGCGAGGGCCCGGGGGAGAGCGGGAGGATCACCGGGGAGCTGTTTTTT
V: TRBV27; J: TRBJ2-1; D: NA; CDR3: CASSFTSPNEQFF; DNA: TGTGCCAGCAGTTTCACTAGCCCCAATGAGCAGTTCTTC
V: TRBV4-3; J: TRBJ1-1; D: NA; CDR3: CASRGGGAGTEAFF; DNA: TGCGCCAGCAGAGGGGGGGGCGCGGGCACTGAAGCTTTCTTT
V: TRBV13; J: TRBJ1-2; D: TRBD1; CDR3: CASSITFWTGDYGYTF; DNA: TGTGCCAGCAGCATAACCTTTTGGACAGGGGATTATGGCTACACCTTC
V: TRBV5-1; J: TRBJ2-6; D: NA; CDR3: CASSLLITGNSGANVLTF; DNA: TGCGCCAGCAGCTTACTCATTACAGGGAACTCTGGGGCCAACGTCCTGACTTTC
V: TRBV5-1; J: TRBJ1-1; D: TRBD1; CDR3: CASSSLGQGTTEAFF; DNA: TGCGCCAGCAGCTCCCTTGGACAGGGGACCACTGAAGCTTTCTTT
V: TRBV4-1; J: TRBJ2-1; D: NA; CDR3: CASSQGSSSYNEQFF; DNA: TGCGCCAGCAGCCAAGGTAGCAGCTCCTACAATGAGCAGTTCTTC
V: TRBV25-1; J: TRBJ1-5; D: NA; CDR3: CASSADPGQPQHF; DNA: TGTGCCAGCAGTGCAGACCCGGGGCAGCCCCAGCATTTT
V: TRBV19; J: TRBJ2-3; D: TRBD2; CDR3: CASGKIAGAADTQYF; DNA: TGTGCCAGTGGGAAGATAGCGGGTGCGGCAGATACGCAGTATTTT
V: TRBV29-1; J: TRBJ2-2; D: NA; CDR3: CSVERGGPGGELFF; DNA: TGCAGCGTTGAACGTGGAGGGCCGGGCGGGGAGCTGTTTTTT
V: TRBV14; J: TRBJ2-7; D: TRBD2; CDR3: CASSQWHSGKANEQYF; DNA: TGTGCCAGCAGCCAATGGCATAGCGGGAAAGCCAACGAGCAGTACTTC
V: TRBV19; J: TRBJ1-2; D: NA; CDR3: CASSIVDSESYGYTF; DNA: TGTGCCAGTAGTATAGTTGACAGCGAGAGCTATGGCTACACCTTC
V: TRBV5-1; J: TRBJ1-4; D: TRBD1; CDR3: CASRSGTGDEKLFF; DNA: TGCGCCAGCCGCTCTGGGACAGGGGATGAAAAACTGTTTTTT
V: TRBV5-4; J: TRBJ2-5; D: NA; CDR3: CASTFRGLETQYF; DNA: TGTGCCAGCACCTTTCGGGGTCTGGAGACCCAGTACTTC
V: TRBV5-1; J: TRBJ2-7; D: TRBD2; CDR3: CASSTGLAGALSEQYF; DNA: TGCGCCAGCAGCACGGGACTAGCGGGAGCTCTAAGCGAGCAGTACTTC
V: TRBV6-4; J: TRBJ2-3; D: TRBD2; CDR3: CASKTSGSTDTQYF; DNA: TGTGCCAGCAAGACTAGCGGGAGCACAGATACGCAGTATTTT
V: TRBV30; J: TRBJ1-1; D: TRBD1; CDR3: CAWNSGGDLRTEAFF; DNA: TGTGCCTGGAATTCAGGGGGCGATTTGAGGACTGAAGCTTTCTTT
V: TRBV11-2; J: TRBJ2-5; D: NA; CDR3: CASSLIAETQYF; DNA: TGTGCCAGCAGCTTAATAGCAGAGACCCAGTACTTC
V: TRBV4-2; J: TRBJ1-6; D: NA; CDR3: CASSLSRVSANSPLHF; DNA: TGTGCCAGCAGCCTCTCCCGGGTGAGTGCGAATTCACCCCTCCACTTT
V: TRBV27; J: TRBJ1-1; D: NA; CDR3: CASSLAVSNTEAFF; DNA: TGTGCCAGCAGCCTAGCAGTATCGAACACTGAAGCTTTCTTT
V: TRBV7-8; J: TRBJ2-7; D: NA; CDR3: CASSRPTSGNYEQYF; DNA: TGTGCCAGCAGCAGACCCACATCGGGTAACTACGAGCAGTACTTC